What follows are 7 T cell receptor beta chains derived from one specimen sequenced in a study of CXCR3-negative and CXCR3-positive naive CD8 T cells. Findings of the study overall: Higher TRB CDR3 hydrophobicity marked CXCR3-positive naive cells relative to CXCR3-negative naive cells.

The antigens of these receptors remain unknown. All TRB cDNA libraries came from 5' RACE performed with UMI labels. TCRdb reanalyzed the 5' RACE reads and collapses them to one entry per CDR3 protein, without DNA. The clone table shows under 150,000 distinct CDR3 sequences, with the ten largest holding under 0.35%. Sequencing used naive CXCR3+ CD8+ T cells from blood. Indicated subset: CD45RO-CCR7+CD27+CD95- naive CD8+ T cells expressing CXCR3 (TNR3+). Source of these receptors: a human donor in good health. Some clones in this sample may be carry-over from other donors' samples.

V is TRBV15 and J is TRBJ2-1. The CDR3 totals 15 residues. The germline V gene encodes CDR1 LNHNV and CDR2 YYDKDF (reference sequence). The chain's CDR3 is CATSRGGTPNNEQFF.

The chain uses TRBV29-1 and TRBJ2-7; without DNA, the TCRdb call of TRBD2 cannot be checked. The CDR3 is 11 residues long. The germline V gene encodes CDR1 SQVTM and CDR2 ANQGSEA. The CDR3 loop reads CSVDTGGEQYF.

The chain recombines TRBV7-9 with TRBJ1-2. From germline, CDR1 is SEHNR and CDR2 FQNEAQ (reference sequence). This CDR3 spans 12 amino acids. The CDR3: CASSLEAYGYTF.

V and J are TRBV7-3 and TRBJ2-1; TCRdb reports TRBD2, a call that lacks DNA to check it against. CDR3 size: 15 residues. Germline-derived CDR1 and CDR2 are SGHTA and FQGTGA. CDR3 residues: CASSSAGGLYNEQFF. Full variable domain (rest looked up from reference TRBV7-3 and TRBJ2-1): GAGVSQTPSNKVTEKGKYVELRCDPISGHTALYWYRQSLGQGPEFLIYFQGTGAADDSGLPNDRFFAVRPEGSVSTLKIQRTERGDSAVYLCASSSAGGLYNEQFFGPGTRLTVL.

This chain joins TRBV29-1 and TRBJ2-3; the D call of TRBD1 rests on TCRdb alone, since no DNA is present to check it. The germline gives CDR1 SQVTM, CDR2 ANQGSEA. The CDR3 has 15 residues. CDR3 residues: CSVQGPGVETDTQYF.

The chain couples TRBV5-1 to TRBJ2-3. Germline V gene lookup returns CDR1 SGHRS and CDR2 YFSETQ. The CDR3 spans 14 residues. CDR3 protein: CASRSGTSTDTQYF.

V usage is TRBV29-1 and J usage is TRBJ2-3; there is no DNA to check the TCRdb D call of TRBD1. The germline V gene has CDR1 SQVTM and CDR2 ANQGSEA. This CDR3 contains 13 residues. This chain's CDR3 is CSVEVRGQGTQYF.